Listed below are T cell receptor beta chains from one sample, sequenced in a study of blood T cell repertoires in COVID-19. Method: immunoSEQ multiplex PCR; TCRdb's copy keeps in-frame clones and lacks some. The sample lists some 180,000 clones, roughly 91% occurring once. Sequenced input: peripheral blood. The receptors were gathered from a man aged 35-49 years with active or convalescent COVID-19. Both conserved end residues are part of each CDR3. The D gene is left open where the match is weak. Size is stated for part of the rows, as once, few or many counts, or as a class when the clone is expanded.

clone size | J gene | V gene | D gene | CDR3 DNA | CDR3 protein
once | TRBJ2-7 | TRBV5-1 | . | TGCGCCAGCAGATCGGGTCGAGGAAAGCTCGAGCAGTACTTC | CASRSGRGKLEQYF
. | TRBJ1-6 | TRBV5-5 | TRBD1 | TGTGCCAGCAGCTTGTTAGGGGGACAGGTTAATTCACCCCTCCACTTT | CASSLLGGQVNSPLHF
. | TRBJ2-5 | TRBV28 | . | TGTGCCAGCAGTTTTTTCGGGAGTGGCGAGGAGACCCAGTACTTC | CASSFFGSGEETQYF
. | TRBJ2-5 | TRBV5-8 | . | TGTGCCAGCAGCTTGGGGCAGGGAGGAGAGACCCAGTACTTC | CASSLGQGGETQYF
. | TRBJ1-2 | TRBV19 | . | TGTGCCAGTAGTATTGGCCGGGGAGGTTTTATTCCCTATGGCTACACCTTC | CASSIGRGGFIPYGYTF
. | TRBJ2-5 | TRBV19 | . | TGTGCCAGCGGGGCCGCGGGGCGAGGGGAGACCCAGTACTTC | CASGAAGRGETQYF
few | TRBJ1-1 | TRBV9 | TRBD1 | TGTGCCAGCAGCCAATCACAGGGGGGGCTAGCTTTCTTT | CASSQSQGGLAFF
. | TRBJ2-1 | TRBV3-1/TRBV3-2 | TRBD2 | TGTGCCAGCAGCCGAGTCCTACTGACTAGCGGGGGCAATGAGCAGTTCTTC | CASSRVLLTSGGNEQFF
once | TRBJ2-4 | TRBV7-2 | TRBD2 | TGTGCCAGCAGCTTAGGACTAGCGGGGGGGCTGGCCAAAAACATTCAGTACTTC | CASSLGLAGGLAKNIQYF
. | TRBJ2-7 | TRBV27 | TRBD1 | TGTGCCAGCAGGGGACAGATTGACGAGCAGTACTTC | CASRGQIDEQYF
. | TRBJ1-5 | TRBV6-1 | . | TGTGCCAGCAGTGAAGCGCTCTCGGGTTGGATCGATCAGCCCCAGCATTTT | CASSEALSGWIDQPQHF
. | TRBJ2-7 | TRBV6-2/TRBV6-3 | TRBD1 | TGTGCCAGCAGCCCTACCCAGACAGGGGTTAGGTCCCTGAGCTCCTACGAGCAGTACTTC | CASSPTQTGVRSLSSYEQYF
. | TRBJ1-1 | TRBV9 | TRBD1 | TGTGCCAGCAGCTCGGGACAGGGCGACACTGAAGCTTTCTTT | CASSSGQGDTEAFF
once | TRBJ1-5 | TRBV9 | . | TGTGCCAGCAGCGCGGCAGGCTATCAGCCCCAGCATTTT | CASSAAGYQPQHF
. | TRBJ1-2 | TRBV7-8 | TRBD1 | TGTGCCAGCAGCTCCCTGGGGTGGGCAGGGGGGTTTGGCTACACCTTC | CASSSLGWAGGFGYTF
. | TRBJ2-5 | TRBV21-1 | . | TGTGCCAGCAGCAAAGGCGGCGGGGGCGAGGAGACCCAGTACTTC | CASSKGGGGEETQYF
. | TRBJ1-6 | TRBV18 | . | TGTGCCAGCTCACCGGCGGGGGACCCCCTCCACTTT | CASSPAGDPLHF
. | TRBJ1-1 | TRBV11-3 | TRBD1 | TGTGCCAACAGCACCGGGACAGCAAACACTGAAGCTTTCTTT | CANSTGTANTEAFF
. | TRBJ2-7 | TRBV28 | . | TGTGCCAGCAGTTTATACGGGTTAGGACTTAGCTCCTACGAGCAGTACTTC | CASSLYGLGLSSYEQYF
. | TRBJ2-7 | TRBV18 | TRBD1 | TGTGCCAGCTCACGGGACAGGGGCTACGAGCAGTACTTC | CASSRDRGYEQYF
. | TRBJ1-5 | TRBV28 | TRBD1 | TGTGCCAGCAGCCGGCCGGGACAGAATCAGCCCCAGCATTTT | CASSRPGQNQPQHF